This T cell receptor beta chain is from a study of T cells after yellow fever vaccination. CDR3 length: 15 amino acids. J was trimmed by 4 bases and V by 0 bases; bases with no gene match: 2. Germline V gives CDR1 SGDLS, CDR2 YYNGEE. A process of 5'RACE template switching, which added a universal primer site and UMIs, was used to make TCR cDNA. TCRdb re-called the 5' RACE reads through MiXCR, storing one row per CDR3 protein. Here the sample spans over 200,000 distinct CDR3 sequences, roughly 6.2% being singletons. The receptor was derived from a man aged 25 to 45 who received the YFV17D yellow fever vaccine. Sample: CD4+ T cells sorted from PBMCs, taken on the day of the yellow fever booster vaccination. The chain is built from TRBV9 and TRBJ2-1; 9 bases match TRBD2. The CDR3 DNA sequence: TGTGCCAGCAGCGTAGGCACTAGCGGGTACAATGAGCAGTTCTTC. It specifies CASSVGTSGYNEQFF. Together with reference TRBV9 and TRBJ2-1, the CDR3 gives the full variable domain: DSGVTQTPKHLITATGQRVTLRCSPRSGDLSVYWYQQSLDQGLQFLIQYYNGEERAKGNILERFSAQQFPDLHSELNLSSLELGDSALYFCASSVGTSGYNEQFFGPGTRLTVL.